Detailed here is one T cell receptor beta chain. The target antigen is unknown. A much larger clone differs from this one at a single base, so this may be a read error. Amplification of TCR beta CDR3 regions used RNA as the template. During a first-round RT-PCR of the TCR CDR3, the HTBI primer set was used. TCRdb re-analysed the multiplex PCR reads in MiXCR, keeping a single row per CDR3 protein. The data hold 480,000 or so distinct CDR3 sequences, with approximately 15% observed a single time. This sample was included in a study of T cells in Graves' hyperthyroidism and ophthalmopathy. Disease duration under 2 months; hyperthyroidism patients were aged 18 to 65. The CDR3 has 15 residues. V shed 6 bases and J 4 bases; nucleotides not matched to a gene: 5. Germline CDR1 is SGHAT and CDR2 is FQDESV (reference sequence). Study outcomes and limitations: Researchers found most expanded thyroid clonotypes above 0.001 in blood as well.

Specimen: blood. The chain links TRBV11-1 to TRBJ2-1; 11 nucleotides line up with TRBD2. This TCR was recovered from a woman aged 18-29 years with Graves' hyperthyroidism. The CDR3: CASRTLAGGYNEQFF. The CDR3 coding sequence is TGTGCCAGCAGGACCCTAGCGGGAGGTTACAATGAGCAGTTCTTC.